A selection of T cell receptor beta chains follows, all from one sample in a study of cytomegalovirus exposure and HLA in healthy donors. Produced via immunoSEQ multiplex PCR; TCRdb's table is partial and in-frame only. The sample lists 180,000 or so clones; roughly a tenth were seen once. Sequenced material: PBMCs. These receptors originate from a woman aged 25-40 years in good health and CMV-seropositive. Both conserved end residues are trimmed from each CDR3.

j_call v_call cdr3_aa
TRBJ2-7 TRBV5-4 ASSFGTTYEQY
TRBJ1-6 TRBV25-1 ASTRSGFSDSPLH
TRBJ2-1 TRBV7-9 ASSRHLGTKTYNEQF
TRBJ2-2 TRBV18 ASSPRADTGELF
TRBJ1-1 TRBV5-4 ASSLGRGNTEAF
TRBJ2-7 TRBV4-1 ASSLRGTAEQY
TRBJ1-1 TRBV6-1 ASSEAGQGDTEAF
TRBJ2-3 TRBV7-6 ASSPAGGSDTQY
TRBJ2-1 TRBV2 ASSDQGSYNEQF
TRBJ1-6 TRBV30 AWEQGAHNSPLH
TRBJ2-4 TRBV9 ASSAQTRGNIQY
TRBJ1-4 TRBV7-9 ASSLSGGWEKLF